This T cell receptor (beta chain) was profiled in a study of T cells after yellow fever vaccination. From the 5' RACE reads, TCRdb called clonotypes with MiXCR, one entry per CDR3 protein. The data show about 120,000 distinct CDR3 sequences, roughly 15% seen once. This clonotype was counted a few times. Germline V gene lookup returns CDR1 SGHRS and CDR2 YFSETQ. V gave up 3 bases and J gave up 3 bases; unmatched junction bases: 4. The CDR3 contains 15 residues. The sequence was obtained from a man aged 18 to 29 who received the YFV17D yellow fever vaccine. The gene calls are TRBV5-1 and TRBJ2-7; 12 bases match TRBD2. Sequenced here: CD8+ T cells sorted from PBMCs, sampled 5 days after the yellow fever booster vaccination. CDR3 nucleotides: TGCGCCAGCAGCTCCACTAGCGGGGGGTTCTACGAGCAGTACTTC. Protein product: CASSSTSGGFYEQYF.